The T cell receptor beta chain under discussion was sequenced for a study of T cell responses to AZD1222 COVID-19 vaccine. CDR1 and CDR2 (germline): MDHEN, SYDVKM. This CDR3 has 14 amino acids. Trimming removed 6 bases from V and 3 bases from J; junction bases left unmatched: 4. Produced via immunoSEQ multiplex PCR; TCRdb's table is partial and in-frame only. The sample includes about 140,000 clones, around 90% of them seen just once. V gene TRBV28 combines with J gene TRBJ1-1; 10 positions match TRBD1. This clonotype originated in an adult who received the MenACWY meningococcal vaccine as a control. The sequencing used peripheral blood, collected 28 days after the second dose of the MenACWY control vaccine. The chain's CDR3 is CASRTGTGDTEAFF. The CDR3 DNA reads TGTGCCAGCAGGACCGGGACAGGGGACACTGAAGCTTTCTTT.